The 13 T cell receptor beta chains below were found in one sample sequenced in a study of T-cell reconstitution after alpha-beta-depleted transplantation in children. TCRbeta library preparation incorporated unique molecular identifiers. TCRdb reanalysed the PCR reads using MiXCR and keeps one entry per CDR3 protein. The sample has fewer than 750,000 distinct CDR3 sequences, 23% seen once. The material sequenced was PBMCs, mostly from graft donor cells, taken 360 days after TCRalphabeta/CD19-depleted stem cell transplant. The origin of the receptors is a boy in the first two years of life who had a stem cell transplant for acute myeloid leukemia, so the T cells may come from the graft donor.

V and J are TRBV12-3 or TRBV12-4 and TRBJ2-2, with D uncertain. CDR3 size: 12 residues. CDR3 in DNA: TGTGTCGGACGGTCGAACACCGGGGAGCTGTTTTTT. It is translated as CVGRSNTGELFF.

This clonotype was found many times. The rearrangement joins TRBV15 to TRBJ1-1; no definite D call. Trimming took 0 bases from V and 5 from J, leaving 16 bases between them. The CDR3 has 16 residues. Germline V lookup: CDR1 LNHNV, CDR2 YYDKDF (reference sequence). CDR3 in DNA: TGTGCCACCAGCAGAGATCGGGCCCGGACGAGAACTGAAGCTTTCTTT. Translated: CATSRDRARTRTEAFF.

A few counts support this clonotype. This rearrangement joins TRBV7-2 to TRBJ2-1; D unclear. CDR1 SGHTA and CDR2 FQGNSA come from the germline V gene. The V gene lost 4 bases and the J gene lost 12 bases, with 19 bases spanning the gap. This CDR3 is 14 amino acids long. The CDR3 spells CASSSQSQVAPQFF. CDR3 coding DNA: TGTGCCAGCAGCTCTCAATCACAAGTAGCACCGCAGTTCTTC.

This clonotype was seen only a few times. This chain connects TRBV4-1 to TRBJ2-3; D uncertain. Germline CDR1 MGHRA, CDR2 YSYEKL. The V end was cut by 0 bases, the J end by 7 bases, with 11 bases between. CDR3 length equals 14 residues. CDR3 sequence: CASSQDLIVNTQYF. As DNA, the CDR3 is TGCGCCAGCAGCCAAGATCTAATCGTAAATACGCAGTATTTT.

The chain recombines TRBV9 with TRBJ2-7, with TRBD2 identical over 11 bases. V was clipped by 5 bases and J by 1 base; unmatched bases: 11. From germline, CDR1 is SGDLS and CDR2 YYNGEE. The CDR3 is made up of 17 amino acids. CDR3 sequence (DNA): TGTGCCAGCAGTGCTCTAGCGGGGGGCGTGCCTTCCTACGAGCAGTACTTC. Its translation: CASSALAGGVPSYEQYF.

CDR3 region: CASSRFAYNEQFF. CDR3 in DNA: TGTGCCAGCAGCAGGTTCGCTTACAATGAGCAGTTCTTC. This chain uses TRBV6-4 with TRBJ2-1; D is unresolved. CDR3 length: 13 amino acids. Germline-derived CDR1 and CDR2 are MRHNA and SNTAGT. V was cut by 6 bases and J by 4 bases, with 10 bases left in between.

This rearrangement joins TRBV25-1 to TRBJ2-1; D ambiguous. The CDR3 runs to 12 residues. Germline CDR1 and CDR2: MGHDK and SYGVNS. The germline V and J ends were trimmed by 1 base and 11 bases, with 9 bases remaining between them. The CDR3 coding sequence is TGTGCCAGCAGTGAATTCCACGGCCAGCAGTTCTTC. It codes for CASSEFHGQQFF.

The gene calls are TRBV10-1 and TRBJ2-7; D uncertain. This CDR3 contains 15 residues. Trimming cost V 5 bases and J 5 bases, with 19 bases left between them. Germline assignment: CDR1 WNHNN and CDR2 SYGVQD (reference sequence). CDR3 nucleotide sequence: TGCGCCAGCAGTCCTGGCCTCTTAGGCACTAACGAGCAGTACGTC. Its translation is CASSPGLLGTNEQYV.

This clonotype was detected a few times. Here the CDR3 reads CSAYPNIQGTGSSYNSPLHF. CDR3 bases: TGCAGTGCTTACCCCAACATCCAGGGGACAGGGAGCTCCTATAATTCACCCCTCCACTTT. The rearrangement links TRBV20-1 to TRBJ1-6; TRBD1 matches at 9 bases. Germline CDR1 is DFQATT and CDR2 is SNEGSKA (reference sequence). The V and J ends lost 5 bases and 0 bases, in that order; junction bases with no gene match: 17. The CDR3 runs 20 residues.

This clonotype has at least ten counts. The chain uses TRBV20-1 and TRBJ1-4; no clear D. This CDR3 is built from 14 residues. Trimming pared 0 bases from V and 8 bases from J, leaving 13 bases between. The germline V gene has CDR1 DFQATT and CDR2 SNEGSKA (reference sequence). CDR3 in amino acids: CSARELEGSEKLFF. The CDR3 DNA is TGCAGTGCTAGAGAGCTGGAGGGATCGGAAAAACTGTTTTTT.

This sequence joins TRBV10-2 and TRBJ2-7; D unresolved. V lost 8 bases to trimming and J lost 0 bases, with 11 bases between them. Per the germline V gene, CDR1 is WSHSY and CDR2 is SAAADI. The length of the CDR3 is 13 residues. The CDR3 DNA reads TGCGCCAGCTCAAGGGCGAGCTCCTACGAGCAGTACGTC. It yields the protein CASSRASSYEQYV.

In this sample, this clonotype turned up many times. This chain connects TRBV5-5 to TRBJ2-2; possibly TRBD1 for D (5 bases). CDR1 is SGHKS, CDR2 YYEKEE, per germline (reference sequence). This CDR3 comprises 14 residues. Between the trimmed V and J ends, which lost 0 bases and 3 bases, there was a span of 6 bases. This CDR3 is CASSLAGYTGELFF. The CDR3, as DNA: TGTGCCAGCAGCTTGGCAGGGTACACCGGGGAGCTGTTTTTT.

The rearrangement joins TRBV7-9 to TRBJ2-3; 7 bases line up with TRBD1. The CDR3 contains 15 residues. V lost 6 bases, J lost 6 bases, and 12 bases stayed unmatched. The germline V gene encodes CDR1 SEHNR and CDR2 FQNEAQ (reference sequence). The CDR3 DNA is TGTGCCAGCAGTATTCGGACAGGCCAGATGGATACGCAGTATTTT. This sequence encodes CASSIRTGQMDTQYF.